A selection of T cell receptor beta chains follows, all from one sample in a study of identical twins. TCRdb called the 5' RACE reads again in MiXCR, with one record for every CDR3 protein. The data show a few hundred thousand distinct CDR3 sequences, 14% seen once. The same sample was also used in a study of yellow fever vaccine responses in identical twins.

The sequenced sample was CD4+ T cells sorted from blood. The receptors come from a woman aged 18-29 years in good health. The CDR3 runs from the conserved cysteine through the conserved F or W. D genes are given only for firm matches. Clone size is shown for a subset of rows, as once, few, many or a class of expanded clone.

V gene,J gene,clone size,D gene,CDR3 DNA,CDR3 protein
TRBV3-1,TRBJ2-5,few,TRBD2,TGTGCCAGCAGCCAACGGAGCGGGGGGGCCGGAGAGACCCAGTACTTC,CASSQRSGGAGETQYF
TRBV30,TRBJ1-5,few,TRBD1,TGTGCCTGGAGTGTTCGGGACAGGGGAGGACAGCCCCAGCATTTT,CAWSVRDRGGQPQHF
TRBV24-1,TRBJ2-1,NA,TRBD1,TGTGCCACCAGTGGATCTTTGGGACAGGGGGCCGGTGGGGGTAGGGGTGAGCAGTTCTTC,CATSGSLGQGAGGGRGEQFF
TRBV20-1,TRBJ1-2,many,NA,TGCAGTGCTAGAGATGAAGGGAGGGATGGCTACACCTTC,CSARDEGRDGYTF
TRBV25-1,TRBJ2-3,NA,TRBD2,TGTGCCAGCAGTGAATGGCCCCTAGCGGGAGTTGCAGATACGCAGTATTTT,CASSEWPLAGVADTQYF
TRBV20-1,TRBJ2-3,NA,TRBD2,TGCAGTGGGGGGACTAGCGGACAGACTAGCACAGATACGCAGTATTTT,CSGGTSGQTSTDTQYF
TRBV20-1,TRBJ2-1,NA,NA,TGCAGTGCCAAGGGACGTAGATACAATGAGCAGTTCTTC,CSAKGRRYNEQFF
TRBV4-2,TRBJ2-1,few,TRBD2,TGTGCCAGCAAAGCCGGCCTAGCGGGAGGTAGCTCCTACAATGAGCAGTTCTTC,CASKAGLAGGSSYNEQFF
TRBV5-1,TRBJ2-1,many,TRBD2,TGCGCCAGCAGCCACATAGCGGGAGGGATAAGTACCTACAATGAGCAGTTCTTC,CASSHIAGGISTYNEQFF
TRBV6-1,TRBJ2-5,NA,TRBD2,TGTGCCAGCCACCCAAGCGGGGGGATAAAGACCCAGTACTTC,CASHPSGGIKTQYF
TRBV27,TRBJ1-1,few,NA,TGTGCCAGCAGGAGACAAACCCAGGCCCTGGGGGACACTGAAGCTTTCTTT,CASRRQTQALGDTEAFF
TRBV2,TRBJ1-6,few,NA,TGTGCCAGCAGTGACAGATCACCTTCCTATAATTCACCCCTCCACTTT,CASSDRSPSYNSPLHF
TRBV6-1,TRBJ1-5,few,TRBD1,TGTGCCAGCAGGGACAGGGACGGTCAGCCCCAGCATTTT,CASRDRDGQPQHF
TRBV12-3/TRBV12-4,TRBJ2-5,few,TRBD2,TGTGCCAGCAGTGTAGCGGGGGGCCCGGGGGAGACCCAGTACTTC,CASSVAGGPGETQYF
TRBV19,TRBJ2-1,NA,NA,TGTGCCAGTACATTTAGAATAGCCCAAAGCTCCTACAATGAGCAGTTCTTC,CASTFRIAQSSYNEQFF
TRBV20-1,TRBJ1-2,NA,NA,TGCAGTGCTAGAGATAAGGCCTCCTATGGCTACACCTTC,CSARDKASYGYTF
TRBV20-1,TRBJ2-7,many,TRBD2,TGCAGTGCTAGAGATAGGCTAGCGGGGAGCTACGAGCAGTACTTC,CSARDRLAGSYEQYF
TRBV7-3,TRBJ2-2,few,NA,TGTGCCAGCAGCAGTCGCCACATGGCCGGGGAGCTGTTTTTT,CASSSRHMAGELFF
TRBV19,TRBJ2-1,NA,NA,TGTGCCAGTAGTAGCCCTGTCTATGAGCAGTTCTTC,CASSSPVYEQFF
TRBV7-2,TRBJ2-1,few,TRBD2,TGTGCCAGCAGCTCAGGACTAGCGGGAGGCCCAAAGATGTTCTTC,CASSSGLAGGPKMFF
TRBV20-1,TRBJ2-7,NA,NA,TGCAGTGCTAGAGAACAGTTTGAGAGGTTGCACGAGCAGTACTTC,CSAREQFERLHEQYF
TRBV4-1,TRBJ2-7,NA,NA,TGCGCCAGCAGCCAAGAGTTGGTAGCCCCCTACGAGCAGTACTTC,CASSQELVAPYEQYF
TRBV7-9,TRBJ2-3,many,NA,TGTGCCAGCAGCCCTCGAAGAATGCATACGCAGTATTTT,CASSPRRMHTQYF
TRBV7-9,TRBJ2-7,NA,NA,TGTGCCAGCAGCGCCCTGGTCACGGGATACGAGCAGTACTTC,CASSALVTGYEQYF
TRBV11-2,TRBJ2-3,NA,NA,TGTGCCAGCAGTAGGGCGGGGTTGGGTGCTCAGTCTACGCAGTATTTT,CASSRAGLGAQSTQYF
TRBV25-1,TRBJ2-3,NA,NA,TGTGCCAGCAGTGAAGGAGGTCGGTTCGCAGATACGCAGTATTTT,CASSEGGRFADTQYF
TRBV27,TRBJ2-4,few,TRBD1,TGTGCCAGCAGTTTATCAGGGGGCCCCGGGAACATTCAGTACTTC,CASSLSGGPGNIQYF
TRBV20-1,TRBJ1-2,few,NA,TGCAGTGCGCGGCGGGATTCGGGACATGTTTCATATGGCTACACCTTC,CSARRDSGHVSYGYTF
TRBV5-1,TRBJ2-1,few,TRBD1,TGCGCCAGCAGCAGGGACAGGGGGCCCAACAATGAGCAGTTCTTC,CASSRDRGPNNEQFF
TRBV7-2,TRBJ1-6,NA,TRBD1,TGTGCCAGCAGCTCCTCCGGGACAGGGCCCTCACCCCTCCACTTT,CASSSSGTGPSPLHF
TRBV9,TRBJ2-3,NA,NA,TGTGCCAGCAGCGTAGGACCCCCGGGCGATACGCAGTATTTT,CASSVGPPGDTQYF
TRBV9,TRBJ1-1,NA,TRBD1,TGTGCCAGCAGCCCCCGGGGGGGACAGCTAAACACTGAAGCTTTCTTT,CASSPRGGQLNTEAFF
TRBV6-5,TRBJ2-7,many,NA,TGTGCCAGCAGTACCCCGTACGAGCAGTACTTC,CASSTPYEQYF
TRBV18,TRBJ2-7,NA,TRBD1,TGTGCCAGCTCACCCGGACAGGGTGAATCGGGCGAGCAGTACTTC,CASSPGQGESGEQYF
TRBV20-1,TRBJ2-7,few,TRBD2,TGCAGTGCTAGAGATCCTACTAGCGGCTCGGGCCCCTACGAGCAGTACTTC,CSARDPTSGSGPYEQYF
TRBV7-9,TRBJ2-1,few,NA,TGTGCCAGCTTCCGGGACACAAACAATTTTAAGCAGTTCTTC,CASFRDTNNFKQFF
TRBV20-1,TRBJ1-1,NA,NA,TGCAGTGCTAGGTGGGTTCCGGGTATCACTGAAGCTTTCTTT,CSARWVPGITEAFF
TRBV7-2,TRBJ2-4,NA,NA,TGTGCCAGCAGCTTTTCGCAGGGGAGCAACATTCAGTACTTC,CASSFSQGSNIQYF
TRBV7-2,TRBJ2-7,NA,NA,TGTGCCAGCAGCTTATATCGGGAAGGGGAGCAGTACTTC,CASSLYREGEQYF
TRBV7-9,TRBJ1-2,few,TRBD1,TGTGCCAGCAGCGCGGAATCAGGGGGTGGCTACACCTTC,CASSAESGGGYTF
TRBV20-1,TRBJ2-1,NA,TRBD2,TGCAGTGCTAGAGATCCGGGGGGGCCTGGTAATGAGCAGTTCTTC,CSARDPGGPGNEQFF
TRBV23-1,TRBJ2-7,NA,TRBD2,TGCGCCAGGGAGGGAGGGGTCTACGAGCAGTACTTC,CAREGGVYEQYF
TRBV20-1,TRBJ2-1,few,TRBD2,TGCAGTGCTAGATGGACTAGCAATGAGCAGTTCTTC,CSARWTSNEQFF
TRBV24-1,TRBJ2-1,few,TRBD2,TGTGCCACCAGTGCTAGCGGGGATCGCAATGAGCAGTTCTTC,CATSASGDRNEQFF
TRBV12-3/TRBV12-4,TRBJ2-2,few,NA,TGTGCCAGCAGCCCTTTACCCGGGGAGCTGTTTTTT,CASSPLPGELFF
TRBV7-2,TRBJ2-2,NA,NA,TGTGCCAGCAGCTTAACCCAGACCGGGGAGCCGTTTTTT,CASSLTQTGEPFF
TRBV7-2,TRBJ1-2,few,NA,TGTGCCAGCAGCCCGGAAGGGCGCAACTATGGCTACACCTTC,CASSPEGRNYGYTF
TRBV4-3,TRBJ2-1,NA,TRBD2,TGCGCCAGCAGGTTCCTAGCGGGAGACTATGAGCAGTTCTTC,CASRFLAGDYEQFF
TRBV6-1,TRBJ2-7,NA,TRBD1,TGTGCCAGCAGACCCCGGACAGGATTTGAGCAGTACTTC,CASRPRTGFEQYF
TRBV2,TRBJ2-7,NA,TRBD1,TGTGCCAGCAGGACAGGGTCCCTTCGCTACGAGCAGTACTTC,CASRTGSLRYEQYF
TRBV7-8,TRBJ1-4,many,NA,TGTGCCAGCAGCTTAGGTGGGACTGCCGAAAAACTGTTTTTT,CASSLGGTAEKLFF
TRBV7-2,TRBJ2-7,NA,TRBD2,TGTGCCAGCAGCTTAGTTTCGGGGGGGGGTTCCTACGAGCAGTACTTC,CASSLVSGGGSYEQYF
TRBV7-2,TRBJ1-4,NA,NA,TGTGCCAGCAGCTCTTCCGGGACTCGACCTGAGAAACTGTTTTTT,CASSSSGTRPEKLFF